What follows are 26 T cell receptor beta chains derived from one specimen sequenced in a study of T-cell reconstitution after alpha-beta-depleted transplantation in children. As it was prepared, the TCRbeta library received unique molecular identifiers. A single record per CDR3 protein comes from TCRdb applying MiXCR to the PCR reads. Among about 640,000 distinct CDR3 sequences listed, over 15% were seen once. The sample here was PBMCs from the stem cell graft donor, taken from the stem cell graft. The receptors stem from a human donor who donated a stem cell graft to a child with acute myeloid leukemia.

This clonotype appeared many times. This chain uses TRBV29-1 with TRBJ2-7; perhaps TRBD1 as D (5 bases). Germline CDR1 and CDR2: SQVTM and ANQGSEA. The CDR3 has 11 residues. Trimming left V 7 bases short and J 7 bases short, with 14 bases between. This chain's CDR3 is CSAGHRQEQYF. The CDR3 DNA follows: TGCAGCGCAGGACACCGCCAAGAGCAGTACTTC.

This clonotype was seen at least ten times. The V gene is TRBV20-1, the J gene TRBJ1-1; 8 nucleotides line up with TRBD1. This CDR3 comprises 15 residues. The J segment lost 6 bases and the V segment lost 5 bases, leaving 14 bases of the junction unmatched. Germline CDR1 reads DFQATT; CDR2 reads SNEGSKA (reference sequence). The chain's CDR3 is CSAPNRQGRAPEAFF. The CDR3 bases are TGCAGTGCTCCTAACAGACAGGGGAGGGCCCCTGAAGCTTTCTTT.

The gene calls are TRBV20-1 and TRBJ2-2; the D is unclear. Germline lookup yields CDR1 DFQATT and CDR2 SNEGSKA (reference sequence). This CDR3 has 14 residues. The V and J ends lost 2 bases and 5 bases respectively, with 12 bases between them. CDR3 in DNA: TGCAGTGCTAGAAGTGCCAGCACGACCGGGGAGCTGTTTTTT. It is translated as CSARSASTTGELFF.

The chain has TRBV20-1 and TRBJ1-1; D is possibly TRBD1 (6 bases). Germline CDR1 reads DFQATT; CDR2 reads SNEGSKA (reference sequence). The CDR3 is made up of 16 amino acids. Trimming cost V 0 bases and J 0 bases, with 14 bases left between them. CDR3 nucleotide sequence: TGCAGTGCTAGAGATCGGAATGGGGGCATGAACACTGAAGCTTTCTTT. Encoded protein: CSARDRNGGMNTEAFF.

This rearrangement joins TRBV24-1 to TRBJ2-5; D is ambiguous. The CDR3 has 11 residues. V was clipped by 2 bases and J by 5 bases, with 2 bases between them. Germline loops: CDR1 KGHDR, CDR2 SFDVKD. The CDR3 DNA is TGTGCCACCAGTGATTGGGAGACCCAGTACTTC. Protein: CATSDWETQYF.

This clonotype was found many times. V and J are TRBV10-3 and TRBJ2-3; 9 bases fit TRBD1. Trimming took 1 base from V and 2 from J; bases not matched to a gene: 1. Germline V gives CDR1 ENHRY, CDR2 SYGVKD. The CDR3 spans 15 residues. The DNA for the CDR3 is TGTGCCATCAGTGAGTGGGACAGGGCCACAGATACGCAGTATTTT. This codes for CAISEWDRATDTQYF.

Many counts were recorded for this clonotype. This rearrangement joins TRBV7-9 to TRBJ2-1; no clear D. Trimming removed 3 bases at V and 9 bases at J, with 12 bases between. This CDR3 has 13 residues. Per the germline V gene, CDR1 is SEHNR and CDR2 is FQNEAQ (reference sequence). CDR3 DNA sequence: TGTGCCAGCAGCTTTGCACGTGAAATTGAGCAGTTCTTC. Its translation: CASSFAREIEQFF.

The CDR3 protein is CSARRGTGVRLGYGYTF. The CDR3 DNA reads as TGCAGTGCTAGGAGGGGGACAGGGGTCCGGCTTGGCTATGGCTACACCTTC. The rearrangement links TRBV20-1 to TRBJ1-2, with 10 bases identical to TRBD1. Germline trimming cut 3 bases from V and 4 bases from J; bases unmatched to any gene: 14. The V gene's germline CDR1 is DFQATT and CDR2 SNEGSKA (reference sequence). The CDR3 is 17 amino acids.

This clonotype was detected many times. This chain uses TRBV6-5 with TRBJ2-1; D ambiguous. The germline CDR1 and CDR2 sequences are MNHEY and SVGAGI. V shed 2 bases and J shed 0 bases, with 11 bases lying between them. CDR3 size: 16 residues. This chain's CDR3 is CASSYTARGSYNEQFF. CDR3 nucleotide sequence: TGTGCCAGCAGTTACACAGCGCGCGGCTCCTACAATGAGCAGTTCTTC.

The chain recombines TRBV20-1 with TRBJ1-3; weak D call: TRBD1 (6 bases). V lost 0 bases to trimming and J lost 2 bases, with 11 bases between them. This CDR3 is 15 amino acids long. Germline values: CDR1 DFQATT, CDR2 SNEGSKA (reference sequence). CDR3 amino acids: CSARDYRGPGNTIYF. The CDR3 DNA follows: TGCAGTGCTAGAGATTACCGGGGGCCTGGAAACACCATATATTTT.

A few counts support this clonotype. V and J are TRBV21-1 and TRBJ2-1; TRBD1 was called by the table and not checked on the DNA. TRBV21-1 is a listed pseudogene. The CDR3 runs 15 residues. CDR3 residues: CASSVQDWFYNEQFF. The CDR3 DNA is TGTGCCAGCAGCGTACAGGATTGGTTCTACAATGAGCAGTTCTTC.

This clonotype was picked up many times. The CDR3 coding sequence is TGCAGTGCTTTCCGACTAGCGGGGCATCAAGAGACCCAGTACTTC. It codes for CSAFRLAGHQETQYF. The V and J genes are TRBV20-1 and TRBJ2-5, with 11 bases identical to TRBD2. Germline V gene sequence: CDR1 DFQATT, CDR2 SNEGSKA (reference sequence). V shed 5 bases, J shed 2 bases, and the junction held 7 bases outside the gene matches. This CDR3 region has 15 residues.

The V call is TRBV24-1, the J call TRBJ1-5; no reliable D call. Germline V gene data show CDR1 as KGHDR and CDR2 as SFDVKD. This CDR3 is built from 13 residues. The ends were cut back, 6 bases at V and 8 bases at J, with 13 bases in the middle. The CDR3 DNA sequence: TGTGCCACCAGTCGAGGTCTACTGGAGCCCCAGCATTTT. Its protein product is CATSRGLLEPQHF.

V gene TRBV28 combines with J gene TRBJ2-5; D ambiguous. Looked up from germline, CDR1 is MDHEN and CDR2 is SYDVKM. The V end was cut by 7 bases, the J end by 2 bases, with 14 bases between. The CDR3 totals 14 residues. The CDR3 nucleotides are TGTGCCAGCAATACCCCGACGAAACAAGAGACCCAGTACTTC. It translates to CASNTPTKQETQYF.

In DNA form, the CDR3 reads TGCAGTGCTAGCGCTGCTACAGGGGGCCATAATTCACCCCTCCACTTT. Translating it yields CSASAATGGHNSPLHF. The rearrangement joins TRBV20-1 to TRBJ1-6; TRBD1 matches at 9 bases. The germline V gene encodes CDR1 DFQATT and CDR2 SNEGSKA (reference sequence). The CDR3 spans 16 residues. With 3 bases clipped from V and 5 bases from J, the junction kept 8 bases outside the gene matches.

The chain uses TRBV4-3 and TRBJ2-5; D not resolved. The CDR3 spans 14 residues. Germline V gene sequence: CDR1 LGHNA, CDR2 YSLEER. Trimming shortened V by 0 bases and J by 4 bases, and 9 bases separated the two germline ends. The CDR3 nucleotides are TGCGCCAGCAGCCAAGATCAGGTCGGAGAGACCCAGTACTTC. Residues: CASSQDQVGETQYF.

This clonotype has just a few counts. CDR3 nucleotide sequence: TGTGCCAGCAGCCTAAAGGGTTATGAGCAGTTCTTC. It yields the protein CASSLKGYEQFF. The rearrangement uses TRBV7-9 and TRBJ2-1, with no clear D. Germline V gene lookup returns CDR1 SEHNR and CDR2 FQNEAQ (reference sequence). The CDR3 spans 12 residues. V gave up 5 bases and J gave up 8 bases, with 10 bases separating them.

The rearrangement joins TRBV24-1 to TRBJ2-6, with D unresolved. Germline CDR1 KGHDR, CDR2 SFDVKD. The CDR3 loop spans 16 amino acids. DNA of the CDR3: TGTGCGGCCAGTGATCTCCTGGGAACCGGGGCCAACGTCCTGACTTTC. It yields the protein CAASDLLGTGANVLTF.

The genes are TRBV4-1 and TRBJ2-1; D gene uncertain. The V gene lost 0 bases and the J gene lost 2 bases, with 5 bases spanning the gap. Germline CDR1 reads MGHRA; CDR2 reads YSYEKL. The CDR3 has 14 amino acids. The CDR3 DNA is TGCGCCAGCAGCCAAGAGGACCCCTACAATGAGCAGTTCTTC. This sequence encodes CASSQEDPYNEQFF.

The CDR3 here is CATTRGGNTGELFF. Written as DNA, the CDR3 is TGTGCCACCACTCGGGGCGGTAACACCGGGGAGCTGTTTTTT. The V and J genes are TRBV12-3 or TRBV12-4 and TRBJ2-2; D could derive from TRBD1 or TRBD2 (5 bases each). The germline V and J ends were trimmed by 10 bases and 2 bases, with 14 bases remaining between them. The CDR3 length is 14 residues.

This clonotype was seen a few times. The chain uses TRBV20-1 and TRBJ2-1, with 8 positions matching TRBD2. This CDR3 is 17 amino acids long. Germline trimming cut 2 bases from V and 1 base from J; bases unmatched to any gene: 10. Germline V gives CDR1 DFQATT, CDR2 SNEGSKA (reference sequence). This chain's CDR3 is CSARTARGGASYNEQFF. CDR3 DNA sequence: TGCAGTGCTAGAACTGCCCGGGGGGGGGCTTCCTACAATGAGCAGTTCTTC.

There are a few counts of this clonotype. The gene calls are TRBV7-6 and TRBJ2-1, with D possibly being TRBD1 (6 bases). The CDR3 is made up of 14 amino acids. V lost 2 bases and J 6 bases, leaving 11 bases between the germline ends. Per the germline V gene, CDR1 is SGHVS and CDR2 is FNYEAQ. CDR3 residues: CASSLPTGLNEQFF. CDR3 bases: TGTGCCAGCAGCTTACCCACAGGGCTCAATGAGCAGTTCTTC. Filled out from reference TRBV7-6 and TRBJ2-1, the complete variable domain reads GAGVSQSPRYKVTKRGQDVALRCDPISGHVSLYWYRQALGQGPEFLTYFNYEAQQDKSGLPNDRFSAERPEGSISTLTIQRTEQRDSAMYRCASSLPTGLNEQFFGPGTRLTVL.

This clonotype was found a few times. The rearrangement links TRBV20-1 to TRBJ1-2, with a tentative D call TRBD1 (5 bases). The germline gives CDR1 DFQATT, CDR2 SNEGSKA (reference sequence). CDR3 size: 16 residues. V shed 2 bases and J shed 1 base, with 17 bases lying between them. The CDR3 sequence is CSARPRDSVYNYGYTF. The CDR3 nucleotides read TGCAGTGCTAGACCCCGGGACTCAGTTTATAACTATGGCTACACCTTC.

J is TRBJ2-1 and V is TRBV12-3 or TRBV12-4, with 10 bases identical to TRBD2. Trimming cost V 5 bases and J 6 bases; bases outside gene matches: 10. CDR3 length: 16 residues. The CDR3 nucleotides read TGTGCCAGCAGTCCCGTAGCGGGGGGCCTCGTCAATGAGCAGTTCTTC. Translation: CASSPVAGGLVNEQFF.

To note about this clonotype: This may arise from a read error, as a much more abundant clone is one base away. The rearrangement joins TRBV7-9 to TRBJ2-1; D not resolved. CDR1 SEHNR and CDR2 FQNEAQ come from the germline V gene (reference sequence). The CDR3 contains 13 residues. This chain's CDR3 is CAISLATYNEQFF. CDR3 DNA sequence: TGTGCCATCAGCTTAGCCACCTACAATGAGCAGTTCTTC.

This clonotype occurred many times. The chain carries TRBV29-1 and TRBJ1-1; 8 positions agree with TRBD1. Germline values: CDR1 SQVTM, CDR2 ANQGSEA. V was clipped by 3 bases and J by 6 bases; unmatched bases: 12. This CDR3 region has 15 residues. CDR3 region: CSVDRQGAAYSEAFF. In DNA form, the CDR3 reads TGCAGCGTTGATCGCCAGGGGGCCGCGTATTCTGAAGCTTTCTTT.